This passage covers 22 T cell receptor beta chains from one sample sequenced in a study of OX40 agonist ivuxolimab in advanced cancers. Repertoires were generated with immunoSEQ multiplex PCR, while TCRdb's copy carries only in-frame clones and drops some. The sample includes about 48,000 clones, 88% of them seen just once. The material was CD4+ or CD8+ T cells sorted from blood, obtained in a trial of the OX40 agonist ivuxolimab. The receptors come from an adult with an advanced solid tumor such as melanoma, head and neck, liver or kidney cancer.

The rearrangement uses TRBV10-1 and TRBJ1-1; 7 bases map to TRBD1. Trimming at V came to 4 bases and at J to 3 bases, leaving 5 bases not matched to a gene. CDR1 and CDR2 from the germline V gene are WNHNN and SYGVQD (reference sequence). This CDR3 spans 14 amino acids. CDR3 amino acids: CASSVGTADTEAFF. The CDR3 coding sequence is TGCGCCAGCAGTGTGGGGACAGCGGACACTGAAGCTTTCTTT.

The chain carries TRBV5-4 and TRBJ2-5, with 8 bases identical to TRBD2. Germline loops: CDR1 SGHNT, CDR2 YYREEE (reference sequence). Trimming took 2 bases from V and 4 from J; bases not matched to a gene: 10. The CDR3 loop spans 16 amino acids. The CDR3 region is CASSLAYSGKGETQYF. CDR3 bases: TGTGCCAGCAGCTTAGCTTATAGCGGGAAAGGAGAGACCCAGTACTTC. Combining the CDR3 with reference TRBV5-4 and TRBJ2-5 gives the whole variable domain ETGVTQSPTHLIKTRGQQVTLRCSSQSGHNTVSWYQQALGQGPQFIFQYYREEENGRGNFPPRFSGLQFPNYSSELNVNALELDDSALYLCASSLAYSGKGETQYFGPGTRLLVL.

This chain links TRBV19 with TRBJ2-2, with 7 bases aligning to TRBD2. V lost 6 bases, J lost 7 bases, and 14 bases stayed unmatched. The CDR3 is made up of 16 amino acids. CDR1 and CDR2 (germline): LNHDA, SQIVND (reference sequence). The CDR3 sequence: CASRTQPGGLGGELFF. In DNA, the CDR3 is TGTGCCAGTAGAACCCAGCCCGGGGGGTTGGGCGGGGAGCTGTTTTTT.

This clone was counted once. The V and J genes are TRBV27 and TRBJ1-2; unclear D gene. The CDR3 totals 16 residues. From germline, CDR1 is MNHEY and CDR2 SMNVEV (reference sequence). The ends were cut back, 3 bases at V and 0 bases at J, with 14 bases in the middle. This chain's CDR3 is CASSLKGTHSNYGYTF. The CDR3 nucleotides are TGTGCCAGCAGTTTGAAGGGAACCCACTCTAACTATGGCTACACCTTC.

This chain joins TRBV6-5 and TRBJ2-5; D not resolved. Germline V gives CDR1 MNHEY, CDR2 SVGAGI. With 1 base removed from V and 5 bases from J, the gap between germline ends came to 17 bases. This CDR3 spans 16 amino acids. The CDR3 sequence is CASSYYKGEAGETQYF. CDR3 coding DNA: TGTGCCAGCAGTTACTATAAGGGCGAGGCTGGGGAGACCCAGTACTTC.

This clone was seen once. The J gene is TRBJ1-2, the V gene TRBV7-9; 8 positions agree with TRBD1. The CDR3 has 15 amino acids. Germline CDR1 and CDR2: SEHNR and FQNEAQ (reference sequence). J gave up 3 bases and V 6 bases, and 9 bases lay outside the gene matches. The CDR3 here is CASRETGGPYYGYTF. The CDR3 DNA sequence: TGTGCCAGCAGGGAAACAGGGGGTCCTTACTATGGCTACACCTTC.

The rearrangement links TRBV19 to TRBJ2-7; TRBD1 agrees at 9 bases. The CDR3 spans 13 residues. Germline V gives CDR1 LNHDA, CDR2 SQIVND (reference sequence). Trimming cost V 5 bases and J 7 bases; bases outside gene matches: 6. The CDR3 DNA sequence: TGTGCCAGTAGTCCGGACAGGGGCGGAGAGCAGTACTTC. Its translation: CASSPDRGGEQYF.

The chain couples TRBV7-9 to TRBJ2-1; 7 positions agree with TRBD2. This CDR3 comprises 16 residues. Trimming cost V 0 bases and J 3 bases; bases outside gene matches: 5. The germline CDR1 and CDR2 sequences are SEHNR and FQNEAQ (reference sequence). This chain's CDR3 is CASSLASSGLYNEQFF. The DNA for the CDR3 is TGTGCCAGCAGCTTAGCCTCTAGCGGACTCTACAATGAGCAGTTCTTC.

The rearrangement joins TRBV9 to TRBJ2-3; D is undetermined. CDR1 and CDR2 (germline): SGDLS, YYNGEE. CDR3 length equals 14 residues. Trimming pared 0 bases from V and 0 bases from J, leaving 5 bases between. CDR3 DNA sequence: TGTGCCAGCAGCGTAGGTAGCAGCACAGATACGCAGTATTTT. It is translated as CASSVGSSTDTQYF.

V usage is TRBV18 and J usage is TRBJ1-5; 10 nucleotides agree with TRBD1. Germline-derived CDR1 and CDR2 are KGHSH and LQKENI. The trim removed 4 bases at V and 5 bases at J, leaving 2 bases unmatched. The CDR3 consists of 14 residues. The CDR3 spells CASSQGTGDQPQHF. CDR3 in DNA: TGTGCCAGCTCACAAGGGACAGGGGATCAGCCCCAGCATTTT. The complete variable domain, with remaining parts taken from reference TRBV18 and TRBJ1-5, reads NAGVMQNPRHLVRRRGQEARLRCSPMKGHSHVYWYRQLPEEGLKFMVYLQKENIIDESGMPKERFSAEFPKEGPSILRIQQVVRGDSAAYFCASSQGTGDQPQHFGDGTRLSIL.

The chain uses TRBV15 and TRBJ1-5, with D perhaps matching TRBD1 (6 bases). V lost 0 bases and J 10 bases, leaving 13 bases between the germline ends. Germline V gives CDR1 LNHNV, CDR2 YYDKDF (reference sequence). The CDR3 has 14 amino acids. This chain's CDR3 is CATSRDPLQGPQHF. The CDR3 DNA sequence: TGTGCCACCAGCAGAGATCCCCTACAGGGACCCCAGCATTTT.

The chain uses TRBV6-6 and TRBJ2-5, with no clear D. V lost 2 bases and J 3 bases, leaving 10 bases between the germline ends. The CDR3 runs 14 residues. The V gene's germline CDR1 is MNHNY and CDR2 SVGAGI (reference sequence). The CDR3 protein is CASSYRGREETQYF. The CDR3, as DNA: TGTGCCAGCAGTTACCGAGGTCGTGAAGAGACCCAGTACTTC.

This rearrangement joins TRBV29-1 to TRBJ1-4; TRBD1 matches 8 bases. V trimming: 7 bases; J trimming: 7 bases; junction bases outside the gene matches: 5. The germline gives CDR1 SQVTM, CDR2 ANQGSEA. The CDR3 is 12 amino acids. The CDR3 bases are TGCAGCGCCGGACAGGGCCCTGAAAAACTGTTTTTT. It is translated as CSAGQGPEKLFF. Supplemented by reference TRBV29-1 and TRBJ1-4, the full variable domain reads SAVISQKPSRDICQRGTSLTIQCQVDSQVTMMFWYRQQPGQSLTLIATANQGSEATYESGFVIDKFPISRPNLTFSTLTVSNMSPEDSSIYLCSAGQGPEKLFFGSGTQLSVL.

The J gene is TRBJ2-7, the V gene TRBV12-1; no DNA check was done on the table's D call, TRBD1. TRBV12-1 is an annotated pseudogene. The CDR3 loop spans 16 amino acids. CDR3 coding DNA: TGTGCCAGCAGCTTTGGGCCGGGACAGGGGAGTGGGGAGCAGTACTTC. Amino acids: CASSFGPGQGSGEQYF.

The chain carries TRBV29-1 and TRBJ2-5; D remains unclear. This CDR3 region has 13 residues. The germline CDR1 and CDR2 sequences are SQVTM and ANQGSEA. V lost 3 bases, J lost 3 bases, and 11 bases lay in between. CDR3: CSVDRMIEETQYF. Written as DNA, the CDR3 is TGCAGCGTTGACAGAATGATAGAAGAGACCCAGTACTTC.

The chain has TRBV28 and TRBJ1-5, with a weak D call TRBD1 (5 bases). Trimming stripped 2 bases from V and 2 bases from J, with 10 bases between. CDR3 length: 15 residues. Germline V gene data show CDR1 as MDHEN and CDR2 as SYDVKM. The CDR3 loop reads CASSLMGVGNQPQHF. The CDR3 nucleotides read TGTGCCAGCAGTTTAATGGGGGTTGGCAATCAGCCCCAGCATTTT.

The V and J genes are TRBV27 and TRBJ2-7; D is unresolved. The germline V gene encodes CDR1 MNHEY and CDR2 SMNVEV (reference sequence). The V gene lost 2 bases and the J gene lost 3 bases, with 11 bases spanning the gap. The CDR3 spans 14 residues. This CDR3 is CASSLRVPLYEQYF. CDR3 nucleotide sequence: TGTGCCAGCAGTTTACGGGTGCCTCTCTACGAGCAGTACTTC.

This chain uses TRBV6-1 with TRBJ2-7; 9 positions match TRBD1. V trimming: 1 base; J trimming: 1 base; junction bases outside the gene matches: 2. The germline CDR1 and CDR2 sequences are MNHNS and SASEGT. This CDR3 has 15 residues. The CDR3 sequence is CASSEEGQGSYEQYF. In DNA, the CDR3 is TGTGCCAGCAGTGAAGAGGGACAGGGTTCCTACGAGCAGTACTTC.

This rearrangement joins TRBV30 to TRBJ2-7; 9 nucleotides line up with TRBD2. V shed 0 bases and J 0 bases; nucleotides not matched to a gene: 3. The CDR3 totals 15 residues. Germline V CDR1 and CDR2: GTSNPN, SVGIG (reference sequence). The CDR3 nucleotides read TGTGCCTGGAGTGTACTAGCGGGTATCTCCTACGAGCAGTACTTC. Translation gives CAWSVLAGISYEQYF.

The genes are TRBV5-1 and TRBJ2-7; D might be TRBD2 (5 bases). CDR3 length: 12 residues. Trimming cost V 0 bases and J 6 bases, with 7 bases left between them. In germline, CDR1 is SGHRS, CDR2 YFSETQ. The CDR3 spells CASSLVGSEQYF. CDR3 sequence (DNA): TGCGCCAGCAGCTTGGTTGGGAGCGAGCAGTACTTC.

The chain carries TRBV7-3 and TRBJ2-1; TRBD2 matches at 9 bases. Germline-derived CDR1 and CDR2 are SGHTA and FQGTGA. V lost 5 bases to trimming and J lost 4 bases; unmatched junction nucleotides: 12. This CDR3 comprises 17 residues. CDR3 region: CASSLSGGPPAYNEQFF. The CDR3 nucleotides are TGTGCCAGCAGCCTCAGCGGGGGGCCACCGGCGTACAATGAGCAGTTCTTC. Full variable domain (outside the CDR3, taken from reference TRBV7-3 and TRBJ2-1): GAGVSQTPSNKVTEKGKYVELRCDPISGHTALYWYRQSLGQGPEFLIYFQGTGAADDSGLPNDRFFAVRPEGSVSTLKIQRTERGDSAVYLCASSLSGGPPAYNEQFFGPGTRLTVL.

The J gene is TRBJ2-1, the V gene TRBV4-2; D perhaps matches TRBD2 (5 bases). Trimming left V 3 bases short and J 8 bases short, with 11 bases between. Germline CDR1 is LGHNA and CDR2 is YNFKEQ. The CDR3 spans 13 residues. CDR3 amino acids: CASSQERRDEQFF. The CDR3 DNA reads TGTGCCAGCAGCCAGGAGAGGCGGGATGAGCAGTTCTTC.